The clone carrying this T cell receptor beta chain has a handful of counts. Its antigen remains unknown. The data originate from a study of cytomegalovirus exposure and HLA in healthy donors. Study details: In an earlier analysis, around 120 million unique TCR beta sequences were found from 200 million or so T cells.

The PCR employed 60 Vbeta primers together with 13 Jbeta primers. In the original processing: Per a later analysis, the number of unique TCR beta chains was 75 million to 90 million, of which roughly 11 million were shared. Only in-frame clones appear in the TCRdb table, and some are missing; sequencing was by immunoSEQ multiplex PCR. D and trimming come from the DNA, and the V and J calls and clone size come from that table. The sample lists around 100,000 clones, under 9% occurring once. The study's findings and limits: Several top significant clusters appeared, in a later analysis, to be linked to common viral pathogens. In a later analysis, HLA-associated beta chains showed higher expansion and lower generation probabilities than comparable chains.

Germline V CDR1 and CDR2: SGHAT, FQNNGV. This CDR3 is built from 13 residues. Trimming shortened V by 6 bases and J by 8 bases, and 11 bases separated the two germline ends. The sequence was obtained from a man aged 50 to 59 in good health and CMV-seronegative. The sequenced sample consisted of PBMCs. The V call is TRBV11-2, the J call TRBJ1-6, with D tentatively TRBD1 (6 bases). The CDR3 protein is CASSSRTDSPLHF. The CDR3 DNA reads TGTGCCAGCAGTAGTAGGACAGATTCACCCCTCCACTTT. Full variable domain (remainder filled in from reference TRBV11-2 and TRBJ1-6): EAGVAQSPRYKIIEKRQSVAFWCNPISGHATLYWYQQILGQGPKLLIQFQNNGVVDDSQLPKDRFSAERLKGVDSTLKIQPAKLEDSAVYLCASSSRTDSPLHFGNGTRLTVT.